One and the same sample provided the 14 T cell receptor beta chains below, sequenced in a study of cytomegalovirus exposure and HLA in healthy donors. PCR used 60 Vbeta primers and 13 Jbeta primers. Method: immunoSEQ multiplex PCR; TCRdb's copy keeps in-frame clones and lacks some. The repertoire holds over 150,000 clones, with more than 75% as singletons. The sample was PBMCs. Source of these receptors: a girl under three years old in good health and CMV-seronegative.

This clone appeared once. This chain joins TRBV7-2 and TRBJ2-3; D unresolved. This CDR3 is 13 amino acids long. The V and J ends lost 1 base and 4 bases respectively, with 6 bases between them. CDR1 and CDR2 from the germline V gene are SGHTA and FQGNSA. The CDR3 DNA reads TGTGCCAGCAGCTTAGGGGCCTCAGATACGCAGTATTTT. This translates into CASSLGASDTQYF.

This chain connects TRBV4-2 to TRBJ2-1, with TRBD2 identical over 8 bases. Germline V lookup: CDR1 LGHNA, CDR2 YNFKEQ. The J segment lost 1 base and the V segment lost 6 bases, leaving 8 bases of the junction unmatched. The CDR3 runs 16 residues. The CDR3 spells CASSPGIAGSYNEQFF. CDR3 coding DNA: TGTGCCAGCAGTCCTGGGATAGCGGGATCCTACAATGAGCAGTTCTTC.

This sequence joins TRBV14 and TRBJ1-6, with a weak D call TRBD1 (6 bases). The ends were cut back, 2 bases at V and 11 bases at J, with 16 bases in the middle. The CDR3 sequence is 15 residues long. Germline assignment: CDR1 SGHDN and CDR2 FVKESK. The CDR3 region has the DNA TGTGCCAGCAGCCAATCTACAGGGTATGGTACACCCCTCCACTTT. Translated, it gives CASSQSTGYGTPLHF.

The chain carries TRBV7-9 and TRBJ2-1; possibly TRBD2 for D (5 bases). The CDR3 has 14 residues. Looked up from germline, CDR1 is SEHNR and CDR2 is FQNEAQ (reference sequence). The V end was cut by 6 bases, the J end by 0 bases, with 9 bases between. The chain's CDR3 is CASRPGTSYNEQFF. CDR3 coding DNA: TGTGCCAGCAGGCCGGGAACCTCCTACAATGAGCAGTTCTTC. The entire variable domain, with the rest obtained from reference TRBV7-9 and TRBJ2-1, is as follows: DTGVSQNPRHKITKRGQNVTFRCDPISEHNRLYWYRQTLGQGPEFLTYFQNEAQLEKSRLLSDRFSAERPKGSFSTLEIQRTEQGDSAMYLCASRPGTSYNEQFFGPGTRLTVL.

The CDR3 region has the DNA TGTGCCAGCAGCGTAGGGGCAGGGGAAGGCACCGGGGAGCTGTTTTTT. It codes for CASSVGAGEGTGELFF. V gene TRBV9 combines with J gene TRBJ2-2; D is perhaps TRBD1 (6 bases). There are 16 residues in the CDR3. Per the germline V gene, CDR1 is SGDLS and CDR2 is YYNGEE. V was cut by 0 bases and J by 4 bases, with 13 bases left in between. Filled out from reference TRBV9 and TRBJ2-2, the complete variable domain reads DSGVTQTPKHLITATGQRVTLRCSPRSGDLSVYWYQQSLDQGLQFLIQYYNGEERAKGNILERFSAQQFPDLHSELNLSSLELGDSALYFCASSVGAGEGTGELFFGEGSRLTVL.

The chain uses TRBV7-9 and TRBJ1-2; 10 bases match TRBD1. The CDR3 extends over 15 amino acids. Germline assignment: CDR1 SEHNR and CDR2 FQNEAQ (reference sequence). V gave up 3 bases and J gave up 5 bases; unmatched junction bases: 6. CDR3 loop: CASSFLSDRGYGYTF. CDR3 DNA: TGTGCCAGCAGCTTTCTCTCGGACAGGGGGTATGGCTACACCTTC.

The chain uses TRBV25-1 and TRBJ1-2; unclear D gene. This CDR3 has 16 amino acids. V was shortened by 2 bases and J by 4 bases, with 17 bases between the two germline ends. Germline V gene lookup returns CDR1 MGHDK and CDR2 SYGVNS. This CDR3 reads CASSEHISLGAYGYTF. The DNA of the CDR3 is TGTGCCAGCAGTGAACATATTTCGCTAGGTGCCTATGGCTACACCTTC.

This clone was counted a single time. The V gene is TRBV7-9, the J gene TRBJ2-7; maybe TRBD2 (6 bases). This CDR3 comprises 14 residues. Trimming pared 3 bases from V and 1 base from J, leaving 10 bases between. The germline gives CDR1 SEHNR, CDR2 FQNEAQ (reference sequence). CDR3 region: CASSFQGGSYEQYF. The DNA of the CDR3 is TGTGCCAGCAGCTTCCAGGGAGGATCCTACGAGCAGTACTTC.

CDR3 amino acids: CASSVAQRDYNEQFF. DNA for the CDR3: TGTGCCAGCAGCGTAGCCCAGCGGGACTACAATGAGCAGTTCTTC. This sequence joins TRBV9 and TRBJ2-1; TRBD2 agrees at 7 bases. The V gene's germline CDR1 is SGDLS and CDR2 YYNGEE. V lost 0 bases to trimming and J lost 3 bases; unmatched junction nucleotides: 3. The CDR3 sequence is 15 residues long.

The genes are TRBV9 and TRBJ2-1, with D hard to call. The CDR3 has 13 amino acids. V gave up 3 bases and J gave up 5 bases, with 9 bases separating them. The germline gives CDR1 SGDLS, CDR2 YYNGEE. The CDR3 sequence: CASSADKNNEQFF. The CDR3 DNA is TGTGCCAGCAGCGCAGACAAAAACAATGAGCAGTTCTTC.

The chain recombines TRBV12-5 with TRBJ2-1; tentatively, D is TRBD1 (5 bases). The CDR3 covers 15 residues. Trimming took off 0 bases at V and 6 bases at J, with 12 bases between the two ends. The germline V gene encodes CDR1 LGHNT and CDR2 FRNRAP. CDR3 sequence: CASGLVRGLANEQFF. CDR3 DNA: TGTGCTAGTGGTTTGGTAAGGGGATTGGCCAATGAGCAGTTCTTC.

This sequence joins TRBV9 and TRBJ1-2, with D uncertain. Germline lookup yields CDR1 SGDLS and CDR2 YYNGEE. The CDR3 has 16 residues. The germline V and J ends were trimmed by 3 bases and 0 bases, with 15 bases remaining between them. The CDR3 region is CASSAGEGLANYGYTF. CDR3 sequence (DNA): TGTGCCAGCAGCGCCGGGGAGGGCCTAGCTAACTATGGCTACACCTTC.

J is TRBJ2-7 and V is TRBV6-1, with unresolved D. The length of the CDR3 is 13 residues. V was clipped by 2 bases and J by 4 bases, with 9 bases between them. CDR1 and CDR2 (germline): MNHNS, SASEGT. The CDR3 DNA sequence: TGTGCCAGCAGTGAATTTCTATGGTACGAGCAGTACTTC. Protein sequence: CASSEFLWYEQYF.

In this sample, this clone turned up a few times. V gene TRBV19 combines with J gene TRBJ2-3, with 11 bases aligning to TRBD1. The CDR3 is 16 amino acids. Germline trimming cut 5 bases from V and 0 bases from J; bases unmatched to any gene: 4. Germline V gene lookup returns CDR1 LNHDA and CDR2 SQIVND (reference sequence). The CDR3 DNA is TGTGCCAGTAGTTTTGGACAGGGGGCTAGCACAGATACGCAGTATTTT. Translation gives CASSFGQGASTDTQYF.